Listed here are 29 T cell receptor beta chains from one sample, sequenced in a study of Graves' ophthalmopathy and Graves' hyperthyroidism. The authors amplified TCR beta CDR3 regions from RNA transcripts. The authors performed first-round RT-PCR with HTBI primers and then a second-round multiplex PCR. Via MiXCR, TCRdb re-called the multiplex PCR reads, giving one row per CDR3 protein. The sample has about 480,000 distinct CDR3 sequences, around 14% seen once. Sequencing was carried out using blood. Source of these receptors: a woman aged 30 to 39 with Graves' ophthalmopathy.

Ten or more counts support this clonotype. The CDR3 region is CATSEAGAGDTEAFF. The CDR3 DNA follows: TGTGCCACCAGTGAGGCCGGGGCAGGGGACACTGAAGCTTTCTTT. V usage is TRBV24-1 and J usage is TRBJ1-1, with a possible D match to TRBD1 (6 bases). Germline CDR1 reads KGHDR; CDR2 reads SFDVKD. Trimming pared 4 bases from V and 3 bases from J, leaving 14 bases between. The length of the CDR3 is 15 residues.

This clonotype was counted ten times or more. The chain recombines TRBV28 with TRBJ1-1; tentatively, D is TRBD1 (6 bases). Trimming removed 2 bases from V and 3 bases from J, with 10 bases in between. CDR3 length: 14 residues. Germline assignment: CDR1 MDHEN and CDR2 SYDVKM. This chain's CDR3 is CASSLRGEHTEAFF. The CDR3, as DNA: TGTGCCAGCAGTTTAAGGGGGGAGCACACTGAAGCTTTCTTT.

This clonotype was seen ten or more times. This chain joins TRBV9 and TRBJ2-2; TRBD2 agrees at 13 bases. V was clipped by 7 bases and J by 5 bases; unmatched bases: 2. This CDR3 region has 14 residues. Germline-derived CDR1 and CDR2 are SGDLS and YYNGEE. The CDR3 loop reads CASSTSGGTGELFF. CDR3 nucleotide sequence: TGTGCCAGCTCGACTAGCGGGGGGACCGGGGAGCTGTTTTTT. Filled out from reference TRBV9 and TRBJ2-2, the complete variable domain reads DSGVTQTPKHLITATGQRVTLRCSPRSGDLSVYWYQQSLDQGLQFLIQYYNGEERAKGNILERFSAQQFPDLHSELNLSSLELGDSALYFCASSTSGGTGELFFGEGSRLTVL.

The V and J genes are TRBV9 and TRBJ1-3; D may be TRBD1 (5 bases). The CDR3 runs to 16 residues. V lost 3 bases and J lost 0, with 13 bases in between. In germline, CDR1 is SGDLS, CDR2 YYNGEE. The CDR3 nucleotides read TGTGCCAGCAGCGGGAGAACAGGAGACTCTGGAAACACCATATATTTT. It translates to CASSGRTGDSGNTIYF.

In this sample, this clonotype turned up many times. CDR3 nucleotide sequence: TGTGCCAGCAGACGGATCGGTGGGACAGAATCCTACGAGCAGTACTTC. Its translation: CASRRIGGTESYEQYF. The V gene is TRBV6-2 or TRBV6-3, the J gene TRBJ2-7; 7 bases agree with TRBD1. V was pared by 6 bases and J by 1 base, with 12 bases of the junction left unmatched. The CDR3 is 16 amino acids. Germline V lookup: CDR1 MNHEY, CDR2 SVGEGT.

This clonotype appeared many times. CDR3 sequence: CASSSRDRGNYGYTF. Here the CDR3 DNA reads TGTGCCAGTAGTAGCCGGGACAGGGGAAACTATGGCTACACCTTC. The chain carries TRBV19 and TRBJ1-2; 10 bases match TRBD1. V gave up 4 bases and J gave up 2 bases; unmatched junction bases: 4. The CDR3 totals 15 residues. Germline loops: CDR1 LNHDA, CDR2 SQIVND (reference sequence).

This clonotype has a count of ten or more. The CDR3 nucleotides are TGCAGCGTTGTGGCGCGGGACTTCTCCTACGAGCAGTACTTC. Protein product: CSVVARDFSYEQYF. The chain joins TRBV29-1 to TRBJ2-7; perhaps TRBD2 as D (6 bases). This CDR3 is built from 14 residues. Germline V gene data show CDR1 as SQVTM and CDR2 as ANQGSEA. V lost 4 bases, J lost 0 bases, and 13 bases lay in between.

This clonotype has only a few counts. The chain has TRBV19 and TRBJ2-5; a weak D match, TRBD1 (5 bases). V was trimmed by 5 bases and J by 5 bases, leaving 12 bases between them. Germline assignment: CDR1 LNHDA and CDR2 SQIVND (reference sequence). The CDR3 is made up of 13 amino acids. The CDR3 DNA reads as TGTGCCAGTAGTCCCCGGCAGGGTGAGACCCAGTACTTC. It encodes CASSPRQGETQYF.

A note on this clonotype: A much larger clone lies a single base off, so this may be a read error. The chain is built from TRBV27 and TRBJ2-2; perhaps TRBD2 as D (5 bases). This CDR3 has 13 amino acids. The germline V gene encodes CDR1 MNHEY and CDR2 SMNVEV (reference sequence). The CDR3 DNA is TGTGCCAGCAGTTTCGACGTCACCGGGGAGCTGTGTTTT. Its translation: CASSFDVTGELCF.

CDR3 bases: TGTGCCCACAGGCGGGACCTCCAAGAGACCCAGTACTTC. It encodes CAHRRDLQETQYF. This rearrangement joins TRBV6-1 to TRBJ2-5, with D maybe TRBD2 (6 bases). Trimming stripped 11 bases from V and 1 base from J, with 14 bases between. The CDR3 is 13 residues long. The germline gives CDR1 MNHNS, CDR2 SASEGT.

At least ten counts were recorded for this clonotype. CDR3 loop: CASSYRGLALGPSYEQYF. Written as DNA, the CDR3 is TGTGCCAGCAGTTACAGGGGACTAGCCCTTGGTCCCTCCTACGAGCAGTACTTC. This chain joins TRBV6-2 or TRBV6-3 and TRBJ2-7, with 9 bases aligning to TRBD2. The length of the CDR3 is 18 residues. Losses at the gene ends were 2 bases for V and 0 bases for J; bases not matched to a gene: 11. Germline V CDR1 and CDR2: MNHEY, SVGEGT.

This clonotype was recorded many times. The chain has TRBV28 and TRBJ2-7, with 11 bases that match TRBD2. V shed 6 bases and J 4 bases; nucleotides not matched to a gene: 5. CDR1 is MDHEN, CDR2 SYDVKM, per germline. The CDR3 loop spans 14 amino acids. The CDR3 region has the DNA TGTGCCAGCAGGTTCCCTAGCGGGAGGTACGAGCAGTACTTC. It codes for CASRFPSGRYEQYF.

This chain's CDR3 is CASTDLGRAHTGELFF. CDR3 in DNA: TGTGCCAGCACCGACTTGGGGAGGGCCCACACCGGGGAGCTGTTTTTT. J is TRBJ2-2 and V is TRBV6-1; 7 bases map to TRBD2. From germline, CDR1 is MNHNS and CDR2 SASEGT. This CDR3 is built from 16 residues. V shed 7 bases, J shed 3 bases, and the junction held 11 bases outside the gene matches.

In its sample, this clonotype was seen many times. V gene TRBV27 combines with J gene TRBJ1-6; 8 nucleotides match TRBD1. Germline assignment: CDR1 MNHEY and CDR2 SMNVEV (reference sequence). This CDR3 contains 14 residues. J gave up 9 bases and V 3 bases, and 4 bases lay outside the gene matches. The chain's CDR3 is CASSLVDRVSPLHF. The CDR3 nucleotides are TGTGCCAGCAGTTTGGTGGACAGGGTTTCACCCCTCCACTTT.

In its sample, this clonotype was seen many times. This sequence joins TRBV25-1 and TRBJ1-1; TRBD1 matches at 7 bases. The CDR3 totals 15 residues. Germline assignment: CDR1 MGHDK and CDR2 SYGVNS. Trimming removed 6 bases from V and 1 base from J; junction bases left unmatched: 8. CDR3 in amino acids: CASRPRQGSNTEAFF. The DNA of the CDR3 is TGTGCCAGCAGACCCCGACAGGGTTCGAACACTGAAGCTTTCTTT.

This clonotype came up many times. The genes are TRBV7-2 and TRBJ2-7, with a possible D match to TRBD1 (5 bases). V lost 5 bases and J lost 1, with 9 bases in between. Looked up from germline, CDR1 is SGHTA and CDR2 is FQGNSA. This CDR3 has 13 amino acids. This CDR3 is CASSPRQSYEQYF. CDR3 bases: TGTGCCAGCAGCCCCCGACAGTCCTACGAGCAGTACTTC.

At least ten counts were recorded for this clonotype. The CDR3 nucleotides are TGTGCCAGCAGTTTGGGACGGTCGTACCAAGAGACCCAGTACTTC. Translation gives CASSLGRSYQETQYF. The rearrangement uses TRBV27 and TRBJ2-5; D is tentatively TRBD1 or TRBD2 (5 bases each). V was shortened by 3 bases and J by 0 bases, with 11 bases between the two germline ends. The CDR3 sequence is 15 residues long. CDR1 is MNHEY, CDR2 SMNVEV, per germline (reference sequence).

CDR3: CASRSSGLAGVYEQYF. The CDR3 nucleotides read TGTGCCAGCAGGTCGTCGGGACTAGCGGGAGTCTACGAGCAGTACTTC. The chain combines TRBV6-1 with TRBJ2-7, with 14 bases lining up with TRBD2. Germline trimming cut 6 bases from V and 3 bases from J; bases unmatched to any gene: 7. CDR1 and CDR2 from the germline V gene are MNHNS and SASEGT. CDR3 length: 16 amino acids.

Ten or more counts support this clonotype. The chain combines TRBV19 with TRBJ1-1; D remains ambiguous. Deletions cut 5 bases from V and 0 bases from J, with 16 bases between. Germline V CDR1 and CDR2: LNHDA, SQIVND (reference sequence). The CDR3 covers 16 residues. In DNA, the CDR3 is TGTGCCAGTAGTGATTCCCAGACACTATTGAACACTGAAGCTTTCTTT. The encoded protein is CASSDSQTLLNTEAFF.

This clonotype was seen ten or more times. The rearrangement uses TRBV29-1 and TRBJ2-5; D tentatively fits TRBD1 or TRBD2 (6 bases each). Germline V lookup: CDR1 SQVTM, CDR2 ANQGSEA. The CDR3 consists of 12 residues. Trimming pared 4 bases from V and 4 bases from J, leaving 10 bases between. The CDR3 region is CSVVPGAETQYF. The CDR3 DNA reads TGCAGCGTTGTGCCGGGGGCAGAGACCCAGTACTTC.

This clonotype was seen many times. The chain is built from TRBV6-1 and TRBJ1-6; D gene ambiguous. Germline CDR1 is MNHNS and CDR2 is SASEGT. V was shortened by 3 bases and J by 0 bases, with 6 bases between the two germline ends. This CDR3 is built from 15 residues. The DNA for the CDR3 is TGTGCCAGCAGTGATAAGAGCTCCTATAATTCACCCCTCCACTTT. Its protein is CASSDKSSYNSPLHF.

This clonotype was seen at least ten times. This chain uses TRBV25-1 with TRBJ2-7; D may be TRBD1 or TRBD2 (6 bases each). Germline CDR1 and CDR2: MGHDK and SYGVNS. There are 16 residues in the CDR3. V lost 3 bases, J lost 4 bases, and 19 bases lay in between. CDR3 sequence (DNA): TGTGCCAGCAGTGATTGGGCGGGGCGACAGGTGTACGAGCAGTACTTC. It yields the protein CASSDWAGRQVYEQYF.

J is TRBJ1-6 and V is TRBV6-1; D gene unclear. V dropped 6 bases and J dropped 4 bases, with 22 bases sitting between them. CDR3 length: 18 amino acids. Germline lookup yields CDR1 MNHNS and CDR2 SASEGT. CDR3 sequence (DNA): TGTGCCAGCAGCAGAGGAAGACGGGCCGGGGTTTATAATTCACCCCTCCACTTT. It yields the protein CASSRGRRAGVYNSPLHF.

This clonotype was counted a few times. The rearrangement links TRBV9 to TRBJ1-5; D remains unclear. The length of the CDR3 is 16 residues. With 0 bases removed from V and 0 bases from J, the gap between germline ends came to 10 bases. Germline V gene sequence: CDR1 SGDLS, CDR2 YYNGEE. CDR3 bases: TGTGCCAGCAGCGTAGGTTCCGATTATAGCAATCAGCCCCAGCATTTT. It specifies CASSVGSDYSNQPQHF.

The CDR3 sequence: CASTPGSKNSPLHF. In DNA form, the CDR3 reads TGCGCCAGCACCCCAGGGTCGAAGAATTCACCCCTCCACTTT. This chain connects TRBV5-1 to TRBJ1-6, with a weak D call TRBD1 (5 bases). CDR1 is SGHRS and CDR2 is YFSETQ in the germline V gene. The CDR3 totals 14 residues. The V and J ends lost 6 bases and 7 bases respectively, with 14 bases between them.

The chain couples TRBV2 to TRBJ1-1, with 8 bases identical to TRBD1. Trimming cost V 11 bases and J 1 base; bases outside gene matches: 12. Germline values: CDR1 SNHLY, CDR2 FYNNEI. This CDR3 has 15 amino acids. The CDR3 sequence: CARQTNQGANTEAFF. CDR3 coding DNA: TGTGCCCGCCAGACTAACCAGGGGGCGAACACTGAAGCTTTCTTT.

Ten or more counts support this clonotype. DNA for the CDR3: TGTGCCTGGCAGGCTAGCGGGAGCTCCTACAATGAGCAGTTCTTC. Translated: CAWQASGSSYNEQFF. This sequence joins TRBV30 and TRBJ2-1; 10 bases are a match to TRBD2. The germline V gene encodes CDR1 GTSNPN and CDR2 SVGIG (reference sequence). This CDR3 spans 15 amino acids. V shed 5 bases, J shed 0 bases, and the junction held 4 bases outside the gene matches.

This clonotype was observed at least ten times. V and J are TRBV27 and TRBJ2-5; D is perhaps TRBD1 (6 bases). This CDR3 spans 15 amino acids. CDR1 is MNHEY, CDR2 SMNVEV, per germline (reference sequence). The ends were cut back, 5 bases at V and 5 bases at J, with 18 bases in the middle. This CDR3 is CASSTGNRVLETQYF. CDR3 DNA: TGTGCCAGCAGTACCGGTAACAGGGTGCTGGAGACCCAGTACTTC.

This clonotype has a count of ten or more. This sequence joins TRBV6-1 and TRBJ2-2; the match to TRBD1 covers 8 bases. V shed 6 bases and J 6 bases; nucleotides not matched to a gene: 6. The V gene's germline CDR1 is MNHNS and CDR2 SASEGT. CDR3 length: 14 residues. Here the CDR3 reads CASRGQGWPGELFF. DNA of the CDR3: TGTGCCAGCAGAGGACAGGGTTGGCCCGGGGAGCTGTTTTTT.